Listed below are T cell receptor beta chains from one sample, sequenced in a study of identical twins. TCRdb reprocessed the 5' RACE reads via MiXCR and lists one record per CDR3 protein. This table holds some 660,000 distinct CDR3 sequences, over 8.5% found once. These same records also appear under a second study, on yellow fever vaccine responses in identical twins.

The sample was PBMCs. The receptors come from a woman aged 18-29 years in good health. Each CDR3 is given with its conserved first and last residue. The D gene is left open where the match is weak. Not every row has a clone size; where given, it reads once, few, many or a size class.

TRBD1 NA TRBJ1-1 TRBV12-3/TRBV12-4 CASSLGGQSFNRAEAFF TGTGCCAGCAGCCTGGGGGGACAGTCCTTCAACCGCGCTGAAGCTTTCTTT
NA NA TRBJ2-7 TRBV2 CASRMGRDGGIYEQYF TGTGCCAGCAGAATGGGGCGCGATGGAGGAATCTACGAGCAGTACTTC
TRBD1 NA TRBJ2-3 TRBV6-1 CASRALDRGFTDTQYF TGTGCCAGCAGAGCACTAGACAGGGGCTTTACAGATACGCAGTATTTT
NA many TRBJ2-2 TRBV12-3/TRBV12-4 CASVQNTGELFF TGTGCCAGCGTACAGAACACCGGGGAGCTGTTTTTT
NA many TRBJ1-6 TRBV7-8 CASSLVWGSPLHF TGTGCCAGCAGCTTAGTTTGGGGTTCACCCCTCCACTTT
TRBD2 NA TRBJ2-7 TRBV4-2 CASSHPAAGEWVGLAGEVCEQYF TGTGCCAGCAGCCATCCTGCGGCAGGGGAGTGGGTCGGACTAGCGGGAGAAGTGTGCGAGCAGTACTTC
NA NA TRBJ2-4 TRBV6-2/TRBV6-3 CASSKTQGLGAKNIQYF TGTGCCAGCAGCAAGACACAGGGTCTGGGGGCCAAAAACATTCAGTACTTC
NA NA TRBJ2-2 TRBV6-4 CASSDWVDGELFF TGTGCCAGCAGTGACTGGGTAGACGGGGAGCTGTTTTTT
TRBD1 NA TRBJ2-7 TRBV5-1 CASSLPDATGTGAAYEQYF TGCGCCAGCAGCTTGCCCGATGCTACCGGGACAGGGGCCGCCTACGAGCAGTACTTC
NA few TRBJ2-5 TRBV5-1 CNSSLAGTDKETQYF TGCAACAGCAGCTTGGCTGGGACGGACAAAGAGACCCAGTACTTC
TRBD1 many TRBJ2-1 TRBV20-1 CSAEASGQGSYNEQFF TGCAGTGCTGAGGCCAGCGGACAGGGCTCCTACAATGAGCAGTTCTTC
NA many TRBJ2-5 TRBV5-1 CASSPTNQETQYF TGCGCCAGCAGCCCTACAAACCAAGAGACCCAGTACTTC
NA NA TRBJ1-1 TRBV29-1 CSVENTEAFF TGCAGCGTTGAAAACACTGAAGCTTTCTTT
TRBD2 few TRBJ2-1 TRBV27 CASRKAGGSYNEQFF TGTGCCAGCAGAAAAGCGGGGGGGTCCTACAATGAGCAGTTCTTC
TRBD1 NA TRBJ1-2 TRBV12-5 CASGNDRETVYGYTF TGTGCTAGTGGTAACGACAGGGAAACTGTCTATGGCTACACCTTC
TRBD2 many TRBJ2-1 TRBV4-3 CASSQQSGSLYNEQFF TGCGCCAGCAGCCAACAAAGCGGGAGCCTCTACAATGAGCAGTTCTTC
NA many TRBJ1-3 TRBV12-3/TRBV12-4 CASDTGGANTIYF TGTGCCAGCGACACGGGGGGGGCCAACACCATATATTTT
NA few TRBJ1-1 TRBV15 CATSNMMNTEAFF TGTGCCACCAGTAATATGATGAACACTGAAGCTTTCTTT
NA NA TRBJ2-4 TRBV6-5 CASSYSYSAYKNIQYF TGTGCCAGCAGTTACTCCTACTCTGCGTACAAAAACATTCAGTACTTC
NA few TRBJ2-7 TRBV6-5 CASSYWPGSDEQYF TGTGCCAGCAGTTACTGGCCGGGGAGTGACGAGCAGTACTTC
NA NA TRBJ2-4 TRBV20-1 CSARGTNKNIQYF TGCAGTGCTAGGGGGACCAACAAAAACATTCAGTACTTC
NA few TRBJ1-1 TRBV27 CASSLDPHGTEAFF TGTGCCAGCAGTTTAGACCCACATGGCACTGAAGCTTTCTTT
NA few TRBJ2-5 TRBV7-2 CASSLNWRVETQYF TGTGCCAGCAGCTTAAATTGGAGGGTGGAGACCCAGTACTTC
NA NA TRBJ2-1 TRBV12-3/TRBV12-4 CASGLPPSNEQFF TGTGCCAGCGGACTGCCCCCCTCCAATGAGCAGTTCTTC
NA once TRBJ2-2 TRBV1 CQQPLRTGGRGAVF TGCCAGCAGCCCCTTAGGACAGGGGGCCGGGGAGCTGTTTTT
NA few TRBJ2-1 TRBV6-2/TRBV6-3 CASGGIILGNEQFF TGTGCCAGCGGCGGGATTATATTAGGTAATGAGCAGTTCTTC
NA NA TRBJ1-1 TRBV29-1 CSAVGGTNTEAFF TGCAGCGCCGTCGGAGGAACGAACACTGAAGCTTTCTTT
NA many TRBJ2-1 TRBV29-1 CSVLSINEQFF TGCAGCGTTCTCTCGATTAATGAGCAGTTCTTC
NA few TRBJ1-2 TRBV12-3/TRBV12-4 CASSLAPRSNYGYTF TGTGCCAGCAGTTTGGCCCCCAGGAGCAACTATGGCTACACCTTC
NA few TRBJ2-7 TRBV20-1 CSAPRQLYEQYF TGCAGTGCCCCACGACAGCTCTACGAGCAGTACTTC
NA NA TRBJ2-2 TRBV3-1 CASSQVTGSTGELFF TGTGCCAGCAGCCAAGTTACAGGGTCCACCGGGGAGCTGTTTTTT
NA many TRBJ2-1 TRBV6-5 CASRVTSFNEQFF TGTGCCAGCAGAGTTACTAGCTTTAATGAGCAGTTCTTC
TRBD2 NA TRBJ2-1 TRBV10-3 CAHGAGLAVAEQFF TGTGCCCACGGCGCGGGACTAGCGGTTGCTGAGCAGTTCTTC
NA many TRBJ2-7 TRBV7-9 CASSLLTGSYEQYF TGTGCCAGCAGCTTATTGACAGGTAGCTACGAGCAGTACTTC
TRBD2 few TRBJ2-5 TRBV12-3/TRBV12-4 CASSEIAGGVRETQYF TGTGCCAGCAGTGAAATAGCGGGAGGAGTGAGGGAGACCCAGTACTTC
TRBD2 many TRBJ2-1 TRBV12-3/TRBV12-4 CASSPLSSGNSYNEQFF TGTGCCAGCAGCCCATTGAGTAGCGGGAACTCCTACAATGAGCAGTTCTTC
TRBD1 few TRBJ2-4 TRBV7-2 CASSLRMGQSPNIQYF TGTGCCAGCAGCTTAAGGATGGGACAGAGCCCAAACATTCAGTACTTC
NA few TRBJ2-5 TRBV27 CATSLLGGVGETQYF TGTGCCACCAGTTTATTAGGAGGGGTAGGGGAGACCCAGTACTTC
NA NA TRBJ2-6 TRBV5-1 CASSPQDPRANVLTF TGCGCCAGCAGCCCCCAGGACCCTCGGGCCAACGTCCTGACTTTC
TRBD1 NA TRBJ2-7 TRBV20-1 CSAADREKGYEQYF TGCAGTGCTGCTGACAGGGAGAAAGGCTACGAGCAGTACTTC
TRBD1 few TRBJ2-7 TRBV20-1 CSARVGTGGNEEQYF TGCAGTGCTAGAGTGGGGACAGGGGGTAATGAAGAGCAGTACTTC
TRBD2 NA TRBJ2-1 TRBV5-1 CASSFTGGAGTPSYNEQFF TGCGCCAGCAGCTTTACTGGGGGAGCGGGAACTCCCTCCTACAATGAGCAGTTCTTC
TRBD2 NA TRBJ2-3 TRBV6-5 CASSHASTSGGTQYF TGTGCCAGCAGTCACGCCTCGACTAGCGGCGGGACGCAGTATTTT
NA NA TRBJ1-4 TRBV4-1 CASSQEGEKLFF TGCGCCAGCAGCCAAGAGGGGGAAAAACTGTTTTTT
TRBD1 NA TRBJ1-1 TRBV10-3 CASTTGMNTEAFF TGTGCCAGCACGACAGGGATGAACACTGAAGCTTTCTTT
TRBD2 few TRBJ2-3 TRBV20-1 CSAPLAGNPDTQYF TGCAGTGCCCCTCTAGCGGGCAACCCAGATACGCAGTATTTT
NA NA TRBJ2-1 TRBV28 CASSLIVVGGHYNEQFF TGTGCCAGCAGTTTAATTGTGGTGGGCGGCCACTACAATGAGCAGTTCTTC